This TCR beta chain derives from a study of blood T cells in healthy people across ages. CDR3 length: 13 amino acids. Trimming took off 0 bases at V and 5 bases at J, with 7 bases between the two ends. Per the germline V gene, CDR1 is MNHEY and CDR2 is SVGEGT. A second roughly 6 to 11 cycle PCR used barcoded and J-beta primers. TCRdb reprocessed the 5' RACE reads via MiXCR and lists one record per CDR3 protein. The top ten hold approximately 0.79% of the sample, which has more than 900,000 distinct CDR3 sequences, about 25% seen once. Healthy Caucasians from Russia aged roughly 6 to 100 served as donors. Each individual donor underwent a draw of about 9.1 milliliters of peripheral blood. Separately, the same data were catalogued under a study of T cells of mothers and their children.

The material sequenced was blood. The clonotype comes from a girl aged 2 to 9 in good health. The V gene is TRBV6-2 or TRBV6-3, the J gene TRBJ2-5; D remains ambiguous. CDR3 residues: CASSYSPPETQYF. CDR3 DNA sequence: TGTGCCAGCAGTTACTCGCCGCCTGAGACCCAGTACTTC.